The 18 T cell receptor beta chains below come from one sample, sequenced in a study of T-cell reconstitution after alpha-beta-depleted transplantation in children. Researchers prepared the TCRbeta library using unique molecular identifiers, the study reports. Using its own MiXCR run on the PCR reads, TCRdb lists one record per CDR3 protein. The sample includes around 440,000 distinct CDR3 sequences, roughly 10% seen only once; the top ten take 2% to 2.5%. Specimen: PBMCs, collected before TCRalphabeta/CD19-depleted stem cell transplant. The receptors shown here come from a child younger than 10 with inherited bone marrow failure, due to receive a stem cell transplant.

This clonotype was seen at least ten times. The chain uses TRBV20-1 and TRBJ2-3; 8 bases are shared with TRBD1. CDR1 and CDR2 (germline): DFQATT, SNEGSKA (reference sequence). V was pared by 3 bases and J by 4 bases, with 6 bases of the junction left unmatched. This CDR3 comprises 14 residues. CDR3 residues: CSASGTGRADTQYF. The CDR3 DNA reads as TGCAGTGCTAGCGGGACAGGTCGCGCAGATACGCAGTATTTT.

This clonotype has at least ten counts. The chain employs TRBV20-1 and TRBJ2-2; D uncertain. The ends were cut back, 2 bases at V and 1 base at J, with 5 bases in the middle. CDR1 and CDR2 (germline): DFQATT, SNEGSKA (reference sequence). The length of the CDR3 is 13 residues. This chain's CDR3 is CSARKENTGELFF. The CDR3 DNA follows: TGCAGTGCTAGAAAGGAGAACACCGGGGAGCTGTTTTTT.

This clonotype was detected many times. The chain uses TRBV4-2 and TRBJ2-3, with a tentative D call TRBD1 (6 bases). Trimming took off 1 base at V and 5 bases at J, with 13 bases between the two ends. The germline V gene has CDR1 LGHNA and CDR2 YNFKEQ. The CDR3 extends over 15 amino acids. The CDR3 loop is CASSQVPGAIDTQYF. The DNA of the CDR3 is TGTGCCAGCAGCCAAGTTCCAGGGGCCATAGATACGCAGTATTTT.

Worth noting for this clonotype: A much larger clone lies a single base off, so this may be a read error. The J gene is TRBJ2-1, the V gene TRBV20-1; the D gene is possibly TRBD2 (5 bases). CDR3 length equals 14 residues. Trimming took off 1 base at V and 6 bases at J, with 13 bases between the two ends. Germline V CDR1 and CDR2: DFQATT, SNEGSKA (reference sequence). The CDR3 loop is CSARVTAATNEQFF. The DNA for the CDR3 is TGCAGTGCTAGAGTCACAGCGGCCACCAATGAGCAGTTCTTC.

This clonotype was detected many times. This chain uses TRBV7-8 with TRBJ1-1, with 7 bases matching TRBD1. CDR1 and CDR2 (germline): SGHVS, FQNEAQ. The CDR3 spans 13 residues. The J segment lost 6 bases and the V segment lost 5 bases, leaving 6 bases of the junction unmatched. CDR3 nucleotides: TGTGCCAGCAGCCCAAACCAGGGGGCTGAAGCTTTCTTT. Translated: CASSPNQGAEAFF.

This clonotype was detected many times. The rearrangement links TRBV5-1 to TRBJ2-5; D is perhaps TRBD2 (6 bases). Germline V gives CDR1 SGHRS, CDR2 YFSETQ. CDR3 length: 13 amino acids. Trimming removed 5 bases from V and 4 bases from J, with 12 bases in between. The CDR3 loop is CASREGLGETQYF. For the CDR3, the DNA is TGCGCCAGCAGGGAGGGATTAGGAGAGACCCAGTACTTC.

About this clonotype itself: One base away lies a much larger clone, so this may be a sequencing read error. The chain carries TRBV4-3 and TRBJ1-3, with D unresolved. The V and J ends lost 1 base and 6 bases respectively, with 19 bases between them. The CDR3 runs 17 residues. The germline gives CDR1 LGHNA, CDR2 YSLEER. The CDR3 DNA reads as TGCGCCAGCAGCCAAGTTTTTGGCGGGGATACTGCAAACACCATATATTTT. Residues: CASSQVFGGDTANTIYF.

Many counts were recorded for this clonotype. The V and J genes are TRBV9 and TRBJ2-2; unclear D gene. The ends were cut back, 1 base at V and 0 bases at J, with 7 bases in the middle. The germline gives CDR1 SGDLS, CDR2 YYNGEE. This CDR3 has 15 amino acids. In DNA form, the CDR3 reads TGTGCCAGCAGCGTAACAGAGGCGAACACCGGGGAGCTGTTTTTT. This encodes CASSVTEANTGELFF.

The chain is built from TRBV9 and TRBJ2-2; 7 bases line up with TRBD2. The V and J ends lost 4 bases and 4 bases, in that order; junction bases with no gene match: 7. CDR1 and CDR2 (germline): SGDLS, YYNGEE. The CDR3 runs to 15 residues. The chain's CDR3 is CASSLTLAPTGELFF. In DNA, the CDR3 is TGTGCCAGCAGCCTTACACTAGCGCCCACCGGGGAGCTGTTTTTT. The whole variable domain, remainder taken from reference TRBV9 and TRBJ2-2, is DSGVTQTPKHLITATGQRVTLRCSPRSGDLSVYWYQQSLDQGLQFLIQYYNGEERAKGNILERFSAQQFPDLHSELNLSSLELGDSALYFCASSLTLAPTGELFFGEGSRLTVL.

There are many counts of this clonotype. This chain joins TRBV5-1 and TRBJ2-5; 7 bases are shared with TRBD2. CDR1 and CDR2 (germline): SGHRS, YFSETQ. The CDR3 is 17 residues long. J lost 2 bases, V lost 4 bases, and 14 bases had no gene match. The CDR3 here is CASSLQGEWGGQETQYF. The CDR3, as DNA: TGCGCCAGCAGCCTCCAGGGTGAATGGGGGGGGCAAGAGACCCAGTACTTC.

This clonotype was detected many times. The chain carries TRBV5-1 and TRBJ2-7; 10 bases are shared with TRBD1. Germline lookup yields CDR1 SGHRS and CDR2 YFSETQ. The V and J ends lost 4 bases and 6 bases, in that order; junction bases with no gene match: 10. This CDR3 contains 15 residues. CDR3 sequence: CASSLGGTGALEQYF. The CDR3 region has the DNA TGCGCCAGCAGCCTGGGAGGGACAGGGGCTCTCGAGCAGTACTTC. The full variable domain, completed using reference TRBV5-1 and TRBJ2-7, is KAGVTQTPRYLIKTRGQQVTLSCSPISGHRSVSWYQQTPGQGLQFLFEYFSETQRNKGNFPGRFSGRQFSNSRSEMNVSTLELGDSALYLCASSLGGTGALEQYFGPGTRLTVT.

This clonotype was detected many times. This chain connects TRBV29-1 to TRBJ2-1; no clear D gene. CDR1 and CDR2 from the germline V gene are SQVTM and ANQGSEA. The V gene lost 7 bases and the J gene lost 3 bases, with 7 bases spanning the gap. The CDR3 length is 11 residues. The CDR3 spells CSARIYNEQFF. As DNA, the CDR3 is TGCAGCGCCCGCATCTACAATGAGCAGTTCTTC.

This clonotype was detected only a few times. The chain couples TRBV6-1 to TRBJ2-7, with D tentatively TRBD1 or TRBD2 (5 bases each). V was cut by 6 bases and J by 2 bases, with 14 bases left in between. The germline CDR1 and CDR2 sequences are MNHNS and SASEGT. CDR3 length: 14 residues. CDR3 sequence (DNA): TGTGCCAGCAGCGACAGAGGGGCGGCCTACGAGCAGTACTTC. This translates into CASSDRGAAYEQYF.

The table lists this clonotype with a few counts. The J gene is TRBJ2-5, the V gene TRBV5-1; TRBD2 agrees at 7 bases. In germline, CDR1 is SGHRS, CDR2 YFSETQ. The CDR3 contains 18 residues. Germline trimming cut 4 bases from V and 4 bases from J; bases unmatched to any gene: 19. The CDR3 bases are TGCGCCAGCAGCGGGCAGGCTATCGCGGGAGTACGAGGAGAGACCCAGTACTTC. This gives the protein CASSGQAIAGVRGETQYF.

This clonotype was seen at least ten times. This chain uses TRBV7-2 with TRBJ2-5, with TRBD1 matching over 9 bases. V gave up 3 bases and J gave up 5 bases; unmatched junction bases: 7. Germline V lookup: CDR1 SGHTA, CDR2 FQGNSA. The CDR3 sequence is 15 residues long. The CDR3 spells CASSFWDRALETQYF. The CDR3 DNA follows: TGTGCCAGCAGCTTCTGGGACAGGGCGCTGGAGACCCAGTACTTC.

There are many counts of this clonotype. The chain recombines TRBV20-1 with TRBJ1-6, with D uncertain. CDR1 is DFQATT and CDR2 is SNEGSKA in the germline V gene (reference sequence). Trimming removed 3 bases at V and 3 bases at J, with 9 bases between. The CDR3 is 14 amino acids. For the CDR3, the DNA is TGCAGTGCTAGCTCGAGTTACTATAATTCACCCCTCCACTTT. It is translated as CSASSSYYNSPLHF.

Notes on this clonotype: A much larger clone lies one base from this, so it may be a read error. The chain is built from TRBV11-3 and TRBJ2-1, with 8 bases that match TRBD1. V trimming: 5 bases; J trimming: 2 bases; junction bases outside the gene matches: 11. The V gene's germline CDR1 is SGHNT and CDR2 YENEEA. The CDR3 has 17 residues. The DNA of the CDR3 is TGTGCCAGCAGCCCCGCTTCCGGGACAGGAACCTACAATGAGCAGTTCTTC. Translation gives CASSPASGTGTYNEQFF.

This clonotype appeared many times. The chain has TRBV24-1 and TRBJ2-5; 7 nucleotides agree with TRBD1. Germline V gives CDR1 KGHDR, CDR2 SFDVKD. V shed 1 base, J shed 5 bases, and the junction held 0 bases outside the gene matches. This CDR3 contains 13 residues. The CDR3 sequence: CATSDLQGETQYF. Here the CDR3 DNA reads TGTGCCACCAGTGATTTACAGGGGGAGACCCAGTACTTC.